These 26 T cell receptor beta chains were sequenced from one sample in a study of early T cells in non-severe SARS-CoV-2 infection. TCRdb fed the 5' RACE reads into MiXCR, producing one record per CDR3 protein. In the table there are 50,000 to 55,000 distinct CDR3 sequences, about a tenth of which are singletons. The sample taken for sequencing was whole blood. Receptor source: an adult who was a healthcare worker with PCR-confirmed SARS-CoV-2 infection or an uninfected control (not recorded which).

The chain uses TRBV7-2 and TRBJ1-1, with TRBD1 as a possible D gene (5 bases). The CDR3 contains 15 residues. Trimming removed 1 base from V and 2 bases from J, with 11 bases in between. CDR1 is SGHTA, CDR2 FQGNSA, per germline. The CDR3 nucleotides are TGTGCCAGCAGCTTAGTTTGGGGCGGCAACACTGAAGCTTTCTTT. The encoded protein is CASSLVWGGNTEAFF.

The V gene is TRBV7-2, the J gene TRBJ2-7; 7 bases are shared with TRBD1. The CDR3 consists of 14 residues. J lost 1 base, V lost 5 bases, and 5 bases had no gene match. The germline V gene encodes CDR1 SGHTA and CDR2 FQGNSA. CDR3 loop: CASSVRQGSYEQYF. DNA for the CDR3: TGTGCCAGCAGCGTTCGACAGGGATCCTACGAGCAGTACTTC.

The V gene is TRBV3-1, the J gene TRBJ2-3, with D possibly TRBD2 on 6 matching bases. CDR1 is LGHDT and CDR2 is YNNKEL in the germline V gene (reference sequence). The CDR3 consists of 16 residues. V was trimmed by 1 base and J by 0 bases, leaving 11 bases between them. The CDR3 DNA reads TGTGCCAGCAGCCAAGTTGCGGGGATGAGCACAGATACGCAGTATTTT. Residues: CASSQVAGMSTDTQYF.

This clonotype was observed at least ten times. The rearrangement links TRBV4-1 to TRBJ2-3, with 13 bases identical to TRBD2. The germline V gene has CDR1 MGHRA and CDR2 YSYEKL. After removal of 4 bases from V and 5 bases from J, the junction contained 9 bases not matched to a gene. The CDR3 runs 17 residues. This CDR3 reads CASSLPGLAGVVDTQYF. In nucleotides, the CDR3 is TGCGCCAGCAGCCTTCCCGGACTAGCGGGAGTTGTAGATACGCAGTATTTT.

The chain recombines TRBV6-2 or TRBV6-3 with TRBJ2-3; D remains unclear. The CDR3 runs 12 residues. Per germline, CDR1 MNHEY and CDR2 SVGEGT. V gave up 0 bases and J gave up 4 bases, with 2 bases separating them. Here the CDR3 reads CASSYSSDTQYF. The CDR3 region has the DNA TGTGCCAGCAGTTACTCGTCAGATACGCAGTATTTT.

V usage is TRBV3-1 and J usage is TRBJ2-1; TRBD2 aligns across 7 bases. The CDR3 consists of 17 residues. With V trimmed by 0 bases and J by 1 base, 6 bases remained unmatched. Germline CDR1 is LGHDT and CDR2 is YNNKEL (reference sequence). The chain's CDR3 is CASSQDIASGSYNEQFF. The CDR3 nucleotides are TGTGCCAGCAGCCAAGATATTGCTAGCGGTTCCTACAATGAGCAGTTCTTC.

The table lists this clonotype with many counts. This sequence joins TRBV20-1 and TRBJ2-3; D remains ambiguous. The CDR3 has 12 amino acids. V lost 8 bases to trimming and J lost 6 bases, with 15 bases between them. The germline CDR1 and CDR2 sequences are DFQATT and SNEGSKA (reference sequence). The CDR3 nucleotides read TGCAGTCAAGGACGGACGTCTGATACGCAGTATTTT. Translation gives CSQGRTSDTQYF.

This clonotype was recorded at least ten times. This sequence joins TRBV7-2 and TRBJ2-2; no reliable D call. V gave up 5 bases and J gave up 1 base, with 14 bases separating them. Per the germline V gene, CDR1 is SGHTA and CDR2 is FQGNSA. CDR3 length: 16 amino acids. The CDR3 DNA is TGTGCCAGCAGCCTCCTGGGCGGCCAGAACACCGGGGAGCTGTTTTTT. It yields the protein CASSLLGGQNTGELFF.

This chain links TRBV29-1 with TRBJ1-1, with D unclear. V gave up 4 bases and J gave up 4 bases, with 10 bases separating them. The CDR3 loop spans 12 amino acids. CDR1 is SQVTM and CDR2 is ANQGSEA in the germline V gene. The CDR3 DNA follows: TGCAGCGTTGTAGGGTGGTCCACTGAAGCTTTCTTT. It encodes CSVVGWSTEAFF.

Ten or more counts support this clonotype. The chain combines TRBV28 with TRBJ2-5, with 10 bases fitting TRBD1. The CDR3 contains 14 residues. V shed 8 bases, J shed 2 bases, and the junction held 5 bases outside the gene matches. Germline V gene lookup returns CDR1 MDHEN and CDR2 SYDVKM. The CDR3 region has the DNA TGTGCCAGCGGGGACAGGGGTAGACAAGAGACCCAGTACTTC. As protein: CASGDRGRQETQYF. The full variable domain, in which reference TRBV28 and TRBJ2-5 provide the parts outside the CDR3, is DVKVTQSSRYLVKRTGEKVFLECVQDMDHENMFWYRQDPGLGLRLIYFSYDVKMKEKGDIPEGYSVSREKKERFSLILESASTNQTSMYLCASGDRGRQETQYFGPGTRLLVL.

The chain employs TRBV6-2 or TRBV6-3 and TRBJ2-7; TRBD2 matches 7 bases. The CDR3 length is 17 residues. After removal of 0 bases from V and 0 bases from J, the junction contained 8 bases not matched to a gene. Germline CDR1 is MNHEY and CDR2 is SVGEGT. The CDR3: CASSYSEFGGNSYEQYF. Here the CDR3 DNA reads TGTGCCAGCAGTTACTCGGAGTTCGGGGGGAACTCCTACGAGCAGTACTTC.

This clonotype was observed many times. The chain employs TRBV15 and TRBJ2-7; 8 positions match TRBD2. CDR3 size: 15 residues. Germline CDR1 reads LNHNV; CDR2 reads YYDKDF (reference sequence). The junction had 12 bases not matched to a gene; V was cut back by 7 bases and J by 4 bases. In DNA, the CDR3 is TGTGCCACCACCCCGGGAGGGGGAAGCTTGTACGAGCAGTACTTC. Translating it yields CATTPGGGSLYEQYF.

This chain uses TRBV6-6 with TRBJ1-4; 9 bases line up with TRBD1. CDR3 length equals 15 residues. The germline V gene encodes CDR1 MNHNY and CDR2 SVGAGI (reference sequence). With V trimmed by 5 bases and J by 4 bases, 5 bases remained unmatched. CDR3 coding DNA: TGTGCCAGCAGTCTACGACAGGGGGGTAATGAAAAACTGTTTTTT. Residues: CASSLRQGGNEKLFF.

This clonotype has just a few counts. The genes are TRBV12-3 or TRBV12-4 and TRBJ2-2, with a weak D call TRBD2 (6 bases). V was cut by 5 bases and J by 4 bases, with 8 bases left in between. This CDR3 has 13 amino acids. This chain's CDR3 is CASSRGGTGELFF. The CDR3 DNA sequence: TGTGCCAGCAGTCGGGGAGGCACCGGGGAGCTGTTTTTT.

This clonotype has a count of ten or more. The chain recombines TRBV7-2 with TRBJ1-6; D is unresolved. CDR3 length: 15 residues. Germline assignment: CDR1 SGHTA and CDR2 FQGNSA. V dropped 1 base and J dropped 7 bases, with 11 bases sitting between them. The CDR3 region is CASSLGVRLNSPLHF. The CDR3 DNA is TGTGCCAGCAGCTTAGGGGTGCGGCTGAATTCACCCCTCCACTTT.

The gene calls are TRBV28 and TRBJ1-5; 7 positions agree with TRBD1. The CDR3 covers 15 residues. Germline V CDR1 and CDR2: MDHEN, SYDVKM. The V gene end was trimmed by 6 bases and the J gene end by 0 bases; junction bases not matched to a gene: 5. The DNA of the CDR3 is TGTGCCAGCAGGGGGACAGCTATTAGCAATCAGCCCCAGCATTTT. It translates to CASRGTAISNQPQHF.

This clonotype came up a few times. As DNA, the CDR3 is TGTGCCAGCAGCCCCGGGGGGTCGAATGTTCAGCCCCAGCATTTT. It codes for CASSPGGSNVQPQHF. The rearrangement links TRBV3-1 to TRBJ1-5, with a weak D call TRBD1 (5 bases). V shed 4 bases and J shed 6 bases, with 16 bases lying between them. The V gene's germline CDR1 is LGHDT and CDR2 YNNKEL (reference sequence). The length of the CDR3 is 15 residues.

The V call is TRBV7-2, the J call TRBJ2-7; D is tentatively TRBD1 or TRBD2 (5 bases each). Germline V gives CDR1 SGHTA, CDR2 FQGNSA. The CDR3 contains 13 residues. The V end was cut by 5 bases, the J end by 5 bases, with 13 bases between. The CDR3 region has the DNA TGTGCCAGCAGCCCGGCCTGGGACGACGAGCAGTACTTC. Translated: CASSPAWDDEQYF.

This clonotype came up many times. The genes are TRBV28 and TRBJ1-2; D call uncertain. This CDR3 comprises 13 residues. The ends were cut back, 3 bases at V and 7 bases at J, with 12 bases in the middle. CDR1 MDHEN and CDR2 SYDVKM come from the germline V gene. CDR3 DNA: TGTGCCAGCAGTTTGTCAAGGGAGGGTGGCTACACCTTC. Amino acid sequence: CASSLSREGGYTF.

At least ten counts were recorded for this clonotype. The gene calls are TRBV29-1 and TRBJ2-5, with D tentatively TRBD1 or TRBD2 (5 bases each). Germline CDR1 reads SQVTM; CDR2 reads ANQGSEA. The CDR3 extends over 13 amino acids. V was trimmed by 4 bases and J by 4 bases, leaving 13 bases between them. CDR3 amino acids: CSVAVSGTETQYF. The CDR3 DNA follows: TGCAGCGTTGCCGTTTCGGGGACAGAGACCCAGTACTTC.

This clonotype was counted many times. The CDR3 spells CASSQSLSHLAKNIQYF. The CDR3 DNA reads TGTGCCAGCAGCCAATCCCTGAGCCATCTAGCCAAAAACATTCAGTACTTC. The genes are TRBV14 and TRBJ2-4; D gene uncertain. Trimming took off 2 bases at V and 0 bases at J, with 14 bases between the two ends. The CDR3 is made up of 17 amino acids. CDR1 and CDR2 (germline): SGHDN, FVKESK.

The chain couples TRBV28 to TRBJ2-7, with a weak D call TRBD1 (6 bases). Germline loops: CDR1 MDHEN, CDR2 SYDVKM. The ends were cut back, 1 base at V and 3 bases at J, with 10 bases in the middle. This CDR3 is 14 amino acids long. As DNA, the CDR3 is TGTGCCAGCAGTTTATACAGGGAAAGCTACGAGCAGTACTTC. Translated: CASSLYRESYEQYF. The entire variable domain, with the rest obtained from reference TRBV28 and TRBJ2-7, is as follows: DVKVTQSSRYLVKRTGEKVFLECVQDMDHENMFWYRQDPGLGLRLIYFSYDVKMKEKGDIPEGYSVSREKKERFSLILESASTNQTSMYLCASSLYRESYEQYFGPGTRLTVT.

This clonotype occurred many times. The chain links TRBV9 to TRBJ2-1; TRBD1 is a possible D gene (7 bases). This CDR3 comprises 14 residues. Germline CDR1 SGDLS, CDR2 YYNGEE. The V and J ends lost 6 bases and 7 bases respectively, with 17 bases between them. CDR3 amino acids: CASNPGGSTNEQFF. In DNA, the CDR3 is TGTGCCAGCAACCCAGGGGGGAGTACTAATGAGCAGTTCTTC.

For this clonotype: The germline gene is not matched at one end of the junction; a read error may be the cause. The rearrangement uses TRBV7-9 and TRBJ1-6, with TRBD1 matching over 9 bases. The CDR3 is made up of 14 amino acids. Germline V CDR1 and CDR2: SEHNR, FQNEAQ (reference sequence). This CDR3 is CVSSLGQGTSPLHF. CDR3 nucleotide sequence: TGTGTCAGCAGCTTGGGACAGGGAACCTCACCCCTCCACTTT.

The genes are TRBV7-4 and TRBJ1-3, with 9 bases that match TRBD1. The trim removed 4 bases at V and 8 bases at J, leaving 9 bases unmatched. Germline CDR1 SGHVT, CDR2 SQSDAQ. This CDR3 contains 15 residues. The CDR3 loop reads CASSSTGTGLDTIYF. CDR3 bases: TGTGCCAGCAGCTCCACCGGGACAGGGCTGGACACCATATATTTT.

This clonotype was found many times. V is TRBV3-1 and J is TRBJ2-7; D gene unclear. This CDR3 region has 11 residues. Deletions cut 6 bases from V and 5 bases from J, with 8 bases between. CDR1 is LGHDT and CDR2 is YNNKEL in the germline V gene (reference sequence). The CDR3 nucleotides are TGTGCCAGCAGGCATAGAGACGAGCAGTACTTC. It translates to CASRHRDEQYF.